This T cell receptor (beta chain) is drawn from a study of shared T cell receptors in the human thymus. Produced via immunoSEQ multiplex PCR; TCRdb's table is partial and in-frame only. The sample contains almost 550,000 clones, approximately 80% of which appear only once. With 5 bases removed from V and 2 bases from J, the gap between germline ends came to 24 bases. CDR1 is LNHDA, CDR2 SQIVND, per germline (reference sequence). The CDR3 contains 18 residues. Separately, the same data were catalogued under a study of human thymus T cells. That source reports: The thymus was resected at corrective cardiac surgery. Related reports documented highly overlapping thymic repertoires among unrelated individuals.

Sequenced input: thymocytes. This TCR was sampled from a boy less than two years old with a congenital heart defect. This chain joins TRBV19 and TRBJ1-2; possibly TRBD1 for D (6 bases). The CDR3 region is CASSPQTGQKLLNYGYTF. Here the CDR3 DNA reads TGTGCCAGTAGTCCTCAGACAGGTCAGAAACTTCTAAACTATGGCTACACCTTC.